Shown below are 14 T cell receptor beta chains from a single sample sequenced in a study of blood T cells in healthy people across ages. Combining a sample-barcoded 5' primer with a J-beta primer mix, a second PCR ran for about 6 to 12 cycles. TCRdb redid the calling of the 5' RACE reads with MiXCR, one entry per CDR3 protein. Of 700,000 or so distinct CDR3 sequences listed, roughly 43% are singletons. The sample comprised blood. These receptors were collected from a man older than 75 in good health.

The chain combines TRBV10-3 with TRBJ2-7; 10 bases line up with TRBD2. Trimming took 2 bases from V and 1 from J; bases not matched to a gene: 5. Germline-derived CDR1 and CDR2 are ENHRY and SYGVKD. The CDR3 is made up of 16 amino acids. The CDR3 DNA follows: TGTGCCATCAGTGAGGCCGGGACTAGCGTATCCTACGAGCAGTACTTC. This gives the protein CAISEAGTSVSYEQYF.

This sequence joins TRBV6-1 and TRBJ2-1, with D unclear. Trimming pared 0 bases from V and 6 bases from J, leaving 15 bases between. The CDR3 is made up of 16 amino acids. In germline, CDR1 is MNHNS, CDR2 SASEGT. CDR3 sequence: CASSEALAAPVNEQFF. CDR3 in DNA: TGTGCCAGCAGTGAAGCGCTGGCGGCCCCCGTCAATGAGCAGTTCTTC.

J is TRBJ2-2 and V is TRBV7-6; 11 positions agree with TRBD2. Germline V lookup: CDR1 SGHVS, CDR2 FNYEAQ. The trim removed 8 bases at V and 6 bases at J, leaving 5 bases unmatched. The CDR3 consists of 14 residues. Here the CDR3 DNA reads TGTGCCAGCGGTAGCGGGGGGGCCTCCGGGGAGCTGTTTTTT. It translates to CASGSGGASGELFF. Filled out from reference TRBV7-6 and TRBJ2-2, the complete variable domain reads GAGVSQSPRYKVTKRGQDVALRCDPISGHVSLYWYRQALGQGPEFLTYFNYEAQQDKSGLPNDRFSAERPEGSISTLTIQRTEQRDSAMYRCASGSGGASGELFFGEGSRLTVL.

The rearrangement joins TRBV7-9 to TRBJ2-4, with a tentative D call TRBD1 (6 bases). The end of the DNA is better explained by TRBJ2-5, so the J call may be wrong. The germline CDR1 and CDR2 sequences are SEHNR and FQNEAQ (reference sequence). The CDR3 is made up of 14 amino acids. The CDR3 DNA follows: TGTGCCAGCAGCTTAAGGGACACTAAACAGACCCAGTACTTC. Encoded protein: CASSLRDTKQTQYF.

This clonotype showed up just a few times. Written as DNA, the CDR3 is TGTGCCAGCAGTCCCGGGGAGTCACCGGGGACCCAGTACTTC. This codes for CASSPGESPGTQYF. The genes are TRBV28 and TRBJ2-5; weak D call: TRBD2 (5 bases). CDR3 length: 14 residues. CDR1 MDHEN and CDR2 SYDVKM come from the germline V gene. The V gene lost 5 bases and the J gene lost 7 bases, with 17 bases spanning the gap.

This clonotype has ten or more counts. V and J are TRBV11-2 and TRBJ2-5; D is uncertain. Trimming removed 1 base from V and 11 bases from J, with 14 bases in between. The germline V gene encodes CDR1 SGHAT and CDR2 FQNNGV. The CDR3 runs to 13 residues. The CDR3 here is CASSLGLNNEQYF. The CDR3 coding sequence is TGTGCCAGCAGCTTAGGACTGAACAATGAGCAGTACTTC.

The CDR3 DNA is TGTGCCAGCCTACCGAGACAGGTAGGCTATGGCTACACCTTC. Amino acids: CASLPRQVGYGYTF. The genes are TRBV2 and TRBJ1-2; weak D call: TRBD1 (6 bases). The germline CDR1 and CDR2 sequences are SNHLY and FYNNEI. Trimming shortened V by 8 bases and J by 4 bases, and 17 bases separated the two germline ends. The CDR3 runs to 14 residues.

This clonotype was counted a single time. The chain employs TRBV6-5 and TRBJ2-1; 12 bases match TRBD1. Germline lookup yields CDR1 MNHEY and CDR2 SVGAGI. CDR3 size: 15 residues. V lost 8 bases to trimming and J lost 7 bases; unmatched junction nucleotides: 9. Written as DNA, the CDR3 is TGTGCCAGCTCTAGGGGACAGGGGGCGGATAATGAGCAGTTCTTC. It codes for CASSRGQGADNEQFF.

CDR3 nucleotides: TGTGCCAGCAGTTTTCCACGACAGGGTGGGGGCTACGAGCAGTACTTC. Its translation is CASSFPRQGGGYEQYF. This chain links TRBV27 with TRBJ2-5, with 7 bases identical to TRBD1. The J call may be mistaken, given a closer DNA end match to TRBJ2-7. The germline CDR1 and CDR2 sequences are MNHEY and SMNVEV (reference sequence). The CDR3 consists of 16 residues.

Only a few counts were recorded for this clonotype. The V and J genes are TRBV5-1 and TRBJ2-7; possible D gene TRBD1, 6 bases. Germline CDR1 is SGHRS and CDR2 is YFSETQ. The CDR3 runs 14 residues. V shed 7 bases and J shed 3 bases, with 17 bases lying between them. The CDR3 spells CASGARDNIYEQYF. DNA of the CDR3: TGCGCCAGCGGTGCACGGGACAATATCTACGAGCAGTACTTC.

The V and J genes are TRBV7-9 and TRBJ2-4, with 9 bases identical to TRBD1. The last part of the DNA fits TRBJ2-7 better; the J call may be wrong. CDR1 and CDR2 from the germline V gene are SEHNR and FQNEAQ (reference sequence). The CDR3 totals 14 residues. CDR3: CASSNRDRVSEQYF. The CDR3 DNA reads TGTGCCAGCAGCAACCGGGACAGGGTTAGCGAGCAGTACTTC.

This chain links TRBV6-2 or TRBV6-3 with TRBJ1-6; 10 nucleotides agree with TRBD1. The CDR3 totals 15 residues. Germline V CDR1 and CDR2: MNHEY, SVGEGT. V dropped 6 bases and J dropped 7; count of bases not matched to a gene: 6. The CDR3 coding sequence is TGTGCCAGCAGGAAAAGGACAGGGGGAAATTCACCCCTCCACTTT. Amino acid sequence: CASRKRTGGNSPLHF.

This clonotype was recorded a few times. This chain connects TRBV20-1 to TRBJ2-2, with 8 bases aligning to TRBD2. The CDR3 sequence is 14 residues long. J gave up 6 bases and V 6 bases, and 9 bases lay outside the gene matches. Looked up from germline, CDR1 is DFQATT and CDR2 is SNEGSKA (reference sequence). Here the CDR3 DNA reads TGCAGTGCCAGATACGGGAGGGGACCCGGGGAGCTGTTTTTT. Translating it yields CSARYGRGPGELFF.

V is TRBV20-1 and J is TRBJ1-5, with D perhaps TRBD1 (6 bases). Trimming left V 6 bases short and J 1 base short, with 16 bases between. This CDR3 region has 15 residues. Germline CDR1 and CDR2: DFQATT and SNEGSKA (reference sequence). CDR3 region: CSARRGTTSNQPQHF. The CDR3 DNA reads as TGCAGTGCCCGGAGGGGGACAACGAGCAATCAGCCCCAGCATTTT.